Presented here are 18 T cell receptor beta chains from one specimen sequenced in a study of CD8 T cells in ankylosing spondylitis. TCRdb processed the 5' RACE reads anew with MiXCR; each CDR3 protein has one entry. The sample consists of about 250,000 distinct CDR3 sequences, around 32% of them appearing once. The specimen sequenced was blood, either unsorted or a sorted T cell fraction (not recorded which). These receptors all come from a male donor with ankylosing spondylitis or in good health (not recorded which).

In this sample, this clonotype turned up a few times. The genes are TRBV7-3 and TRBJ1-1, with a possible D match to TRBD1 (5 bases). CDR1 and CDR2 from the germline V gene are SGHTA and FQGTGA. The CDR3 is 15 residues long. The V end was cut by 5 bases, the J end by 1 base, with 14 bases between. Written as DNA, the CDR3 is TGTGCCAGCAGCCAGGAGGTAGGGACGAACACTGAAGCTTTCTTT. Protein sequence: CASSQEVGTNTEAFF.

This clonotype was found a few times. The V and J genes are TRBV20-1 and TRBJ2-1; a weak D match, TRBD1 (5 bases). Trimming removed 3 bases from V and 7 bases from J, with 10 bases in between. The CDR3 is 12 amino acids. Germline V gene sequence: CDR1 DFQATT, CDR2 SNEGSKA (reference sequence). In nucleotides, the CDR3 is TGCAGTGCTAGTCAGGGTGGAAATGAGCAGTTCTTC. Translated, it gives CSASQGGNEQFF.

This chain joins TRBV11-1 and TRBJ2-2, with a weak D call TRBD2 (6 bases). CDR3 length: 18 residues. Germline lookup yields CDR1 SGHAT and CDR2 FQDESV (reference sequence). V lost 5 bases to trimming and J lost 3 bases, with 22 bases between them. The chain's CDR3 is CASSPRFGGRPYTGELFF. CDR3 DNA sequence: TGTGCCAGCAGCCCCCGTTTTGGAGGGCGCCCGTACACCGGGGAGCTGTTTTTT.

The gene calls are TRBV28 and TRBJ2-1; 7 positions agree with TRBD2. V trimming: 5 bases; J trimming: 12 bases; junction bases outside the gene matches: 7. Looked up from germline, CDR1 is MDHEN and CDR2 is SYDVKM. This CDR3 is built from 12 residues. The CDR3: CASSPREVGQFF. The CDR3, as DNA: TGTGCCAGCAGTCCCCGGGAGGTAGGGCAGTTCTTC.

This clonotype was recorded once. The chain carries TRBV28 and TRBJ2-1, with 10 bases matching TRBD1. V shed 5 bases and J 3 bases; nucleotides not matched to a gene: 13. Germline-derived CDR1 and CDR2 are MDHEN and SYDVKM. The CDR3 contains 18 residues. The CDR3 here is CASSPPDRQGAIYNEQFF. In DNA form, the CDR3 reads TGTGCCAGCAGTCCCCCGGATAGACAGGGGGCGATCTACAATGAGCAGTTCTTC.

This clonotype came up many times. This sequence joins TRBV12-3 or TRBV12-4 and TRBJ1-2; D uncertain. Trimming cost V 5 bases and J 2 bases, with 6 bases left between them. This CDR3 is 12 amino acids long. DNA for the CDR3: TGTGCCAGCAGTAGCCAGAACTATGGCTACACCTTC. It is translated as CASSSQNYGYTF.

The V call is TRBV5-1, the J call TRBJ2-1, with D perhaps TRBD1 or TRBD2 (6 bases each). The CDR3 contains 14 residues. CDR1 is SGHRS, CDR2 YFSETQ, per germline. With 4 bases removed from V and 8 bases from J, the gap between germline ends came to 16 bases. Here the CDR3 reads CASSVNRGHDEQFF. CDR3 nucleotides: TGCGCCAGCAGCGTAAACCGGGGGCACGATGAGCAGTTCTTC.

The V and J genes are TRBV2 and TRBJ2-5; D uncertain. Germline V gene lookup returns CDR1 SNHLY and CDR2 FYNNEI. Trimming removed 8 bases from V and 3 bases from J, with 10 bases in between. CDR3 length: 12 residues. The CDR3: CASSWDKETQYF. The CDR3 coding sequence is TGTGCCAGCTCGTGGGATAAAGAGACCCAGTACTTC. Full variable domain (rest looked up from reference TRBV2 and TRBJ2-5): EPEVTQTPSHQVTQMGQEVILRCVPISNHLYFYWYRQILGQKVEFLVSFYNNEISEKSEIFDDQFSVERPDGSNFTLKIRSTKLEDSAMYFCASSWDKETQYFGPGTRLLVL.

The chain employs TRBV28 and TRBJ2-7; D gene ambiguous. Between the trimmed V and J ends, which lost 8 bases and 3 bases, there was a span of 20 bases. Germline loops: CDR1 MDHEN, CDR2 SYDVKM. The CDR3 contains 15 residues. In DNA, the CDR3 is TGTGCCAGCTCCGGCGGCAAGACTGGGCGCTACGAGCAGTACTTC. Amino acid sequence: CASSGGKTGRYEQYF.

Only one count was recorded for this clonotype. The V and J genes are TRBV7-9 and TRBJ2-7; 8 bases are a match to TRBD1. The CDR3 is 15 amino acids. Germline values: CDR1 SEHNR, CDR2 FQNEAQ (reference sequence). Germline trimming cut 3 bases from V and 0 bases from J; bases unmatched to any gene: 4. In nucleotides, the CDR3 is TGTGCCAGCAGCTTGGGACAGGCCTTCTCCTACGAGCAGTACTTC. Encoded protein: CASSLGQAFSYEQYF.

The chain joins TRBV20-1 to TRBJ1-5; TRBD1 is a possible D gene (5 bases). Deletions cut 2 bases from V and 3 bases from J, with 11 bases between. The CDR3 runs to 14 residues. Germline CDR1 is DFQATT and CDR2 is SNEGSKA (reference sequence). CDR3: CSARRGPPNQPQHF. DNA of the CDR3: TGCAGTGCTAGAAGGGGCCCGCCCAATCAGCCCCAGCATTTT.

This clonotype was detected only a few times. The rearrangement links TRBV7-9 to TRBJ2-1, with no clear D. Trimming took 0 bases from V and 4 from J, leaving 10 bases between them. The CDR3 totals 15 residues. Germline V gene lookup returns CDR1 SEHNR and CDR2 FQNEAQ (reference sequence). The CDR3, as DNA: TGTGCCAGCAGCTTAGCTGGGCCAGTTTACAATGAGCAGTTCTTC. This translates into CASSLAGPVYNEQFF.

This clonotype has only a few counts. The rearrangement links TRBV7-2 to TRBJ2-1; D remains unclear. In germline, CDR1 is SGHTA, CDR2 FQGNSA. The CDR3 contains 13 residues. The V and J ends lost 1 base and 10 bases respectively, with 11 bases between them. The CDR3 loop is CASSLEKRAEQFF. The CDR3, as DNA: TGTGCCAGCAGCTTAGAGAAAAGGGCAGAGCAGTTCTTC.

This clonotype has only a few counts. The chain joins TRBV20-1 to TRBJ1-1; maybe TRBD1 (6 bases). The CDR3 has 13 residues. Germline assignment: CDR1 DFQATT and CDR2 SNEGSKA (reference sequence). V dropped 3 bases and J dropped 7 bases, with 15 bases sitting between them. The CDR3 DNA follows: TGCAGTGCTAGTCGCGGGACAACCGGTGAAGCTTTCTTT. Its protein product is CSASRGTTGEAFF.

V usage is TRBV10-3 and J usage is TRBJ2-5, with TRBD1 identical over 8 bases. The V gene's germline CDR1 is ENHRY and CDR2 SYGVKD. This CDR3 has 15 residues. Trimming took 0 bases from V and 5 from J; bases not matched to a gene: 5. CDR3 in DNA: TGTGCCATCAGTGAGTCTGCAGGGGGCCGGGAGACCCAGTACTTC. Translation: CAISESAGGRETQYF.

Only a few counts were recorded for this clonotype. The CDR3 region has the DNA TGTGCCAGCAGCTCTAGCGGGGGGCCGCCCGCAGATACGCAGTATTTT. Amino acids: CASSSSGGPPADTQYF. The rearrangement links TRBV11-2 to TRBJ2-3, with 11 bases aligning to TRBD2. V dropped 4 bases and J dropped 4; count of bases not matched to a gene: 7. The CDR3 sequence is 16 residues long. Germline CDR1 and CDR2: SGHAT and FQNNGV. The variable domain in full, with the rest retrieved from reference TRBV11-2 and TRBJ2-3, is EAGVAQSPRYKIIEKRQSVAFWCNPISGHATLYWYQQILGQGPKLLIQFQNNGVVDDSQLPKDRFSAERLKGVDSTLKIQPAKLEDSAVYLCASSSSGGPPADTQYFGPGTRLTVL.

In this sample, this clonotype turned up a few times. The rearrangement joins TRBV28 to TRBJ2-1; possibly TRBD1 for D (6 bases). V lost 7 bases and J lost 8, with 12 bases in between. This CDR3 region has 12 residues. Germline CDR1 MDHEN, CDR2 SYDVKM. CDR3 coding DNA: TGTGCCAGCAACGGTGGGGGCGATGAGCAGTTCTTC. Its protein is CASNGGGDEQFF.

J is TRBJ2-1 and V is TRBV4-2; TRBD2 matches 9 bases. Germline loops: CDR1 LGHNA, CDR2 YNFKEQ. J lost 5 bases, V lost 3 bases, and 2 bases had no gene match. This CDR3 region has 14 residues. In DNA, the CDR3 is TGTGCCAGCAGCCACATAGCGGGGGACAATGAGCAGTTCTTC. Its protein product is CASSHIAGDNEQFF.